The next 4 T cell receptor beta chains were all read from a single sample in a study of T cell responses to AZD1222 COVID-19 vaccine. Only in-frame clones appear in the TCRdb table, and some are missing; sequencing was by immunoSEQ multiplex PCR. The top ten hold about 5% of the sample, which has more than 95,000 clones, nearly 95% seen once. Material: peripheral blood, obtained on day 0 of AZD1222 vaccination. These receptors all come from an adult in good health.

The chain uses TRBV15 and TRBJ2-5; maybe TRBD2 (5 bases). CDR3 size: 14 residues. V was pared by 0 bases and J by 3 bases, with 8 bases between. The germline V gene has CDR1 LNHNV and CDR2 YYDKDF (reference sequence). In DNA, the CDR3 is TGTGCCACCAGCAGAGAAGTGAGGGAAGAGACCCAGTACTTC. It encodes CATSREVREETQYF.

Points on this clone: An end of the junction differs from the germline gene, which may be a read error. V gene TRBV15 combines with J gene TRBJ2-5; 13 nucleotides match TRBD2. In germline, CDR1 is LNHNV, CDR2 YYDKDF (reference sequence). The CDR3 sequence is 15 residues long. In DNA, the CDR3 is TGTGCCACCAGCAGAGGTGGAGGGACTAGCGGGACTCCAGACTTC. Translating gives CATSRGGGTSGTPDF. Combining the CDR3 with reference TRBV15 and TRBJ2-5 gives the whole variable domain DAMVIQNPRYQVTQFGKPVTLSCSQTLNHNVMYWYQQKSSQAPKLLFHYYDKDFNNEADTPDNFQSRRPNTSFCFLDIRSPGLGDTAMYLCATSRGGGTSGTPDFGPGTRLLVL.

The chain is built from TRBV15 and TRBJ2-7, with D tentatively TRBD2 (5 bases). The germline V gene encodes CDR1 LNHNV and CDR2 YYDKDF (reference sequence). This CDR3 comprises 14 residues. With 4 bases removed from V and 0 bases from J, the gap between germline ends came to 10 bases. CDR3 sequence (DNA): TGTGCCACCAGCACAAGGGAGAGCTCCTACGAGCAGTACTTC. Translation gives CATSTRESSYEQYF.

A remark on this clone: Compared with germline, one end of the junction differs, possibly owing to a read error. V gene TRBV27 combines with J gene TRBJ2-2; D possibly corresponds to TRBD2 (5 bases). The CDR3 covers 15 residues. CDR1 and CDR2 from the germline V gene are MNHEY and SMNVEV (reference sequence). Here the CDR3 reads CASSLSEGSTGELFF. The CDR3 DNA is TGTGCCAGCAGTCTATCGGAAGGGAGCACCGGGGAGCTGTTTTTT.